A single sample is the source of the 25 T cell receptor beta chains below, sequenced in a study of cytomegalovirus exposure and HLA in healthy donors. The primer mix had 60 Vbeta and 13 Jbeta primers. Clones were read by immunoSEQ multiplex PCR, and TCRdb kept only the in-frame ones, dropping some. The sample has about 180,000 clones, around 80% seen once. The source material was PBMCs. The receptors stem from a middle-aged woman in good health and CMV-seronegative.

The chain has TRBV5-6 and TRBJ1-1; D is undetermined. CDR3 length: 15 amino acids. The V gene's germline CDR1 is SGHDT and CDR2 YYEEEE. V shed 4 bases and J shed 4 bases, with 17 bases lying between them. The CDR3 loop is CASSPRGGESTEAFF. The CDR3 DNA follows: TGTGCCAGCAGCCCCCGGGGAGGAGAGAGCACTGAAGCTTTCTTT.

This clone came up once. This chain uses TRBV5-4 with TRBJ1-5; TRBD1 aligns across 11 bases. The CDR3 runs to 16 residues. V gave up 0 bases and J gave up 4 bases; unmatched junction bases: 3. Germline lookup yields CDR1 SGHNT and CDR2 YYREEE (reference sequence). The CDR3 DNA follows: TGTGCCAGCAGCTTGGGGACAGGGGGCCCAAATCAGCCCCAGCATTTT. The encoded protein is CASSLGTGGPNQPQHF.

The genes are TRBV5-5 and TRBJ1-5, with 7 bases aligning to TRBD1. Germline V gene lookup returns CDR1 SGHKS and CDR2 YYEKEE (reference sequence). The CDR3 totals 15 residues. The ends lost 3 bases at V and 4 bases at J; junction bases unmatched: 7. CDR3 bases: TGTGCCAGCAGCTGGGCCGGGACAGAGAATCAGCCCCAGCATTTT. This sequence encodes CASSWAGTENQPQHF.

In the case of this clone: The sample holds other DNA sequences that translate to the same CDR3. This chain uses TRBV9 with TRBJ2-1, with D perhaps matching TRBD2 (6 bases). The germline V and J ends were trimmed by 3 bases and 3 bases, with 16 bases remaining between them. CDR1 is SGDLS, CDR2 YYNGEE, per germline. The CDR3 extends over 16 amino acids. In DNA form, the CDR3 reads TGTGCCAGCAGCGAAGCCGGGACGGGGGACTACAATGAGCAGTTCTTC. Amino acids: CASSEAGTGDYNEQFF. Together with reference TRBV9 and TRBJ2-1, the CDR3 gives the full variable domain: DSGVTQTPKHLITATGQRVTLRCSPRSGDLSVYWYQQSLDQGLQFLIQYYNGEERAKGNILERFSAQQFPDLHSELNLSSLELGDSALYFCASSEAGTGDYNEQFFGPGTRLTVL.

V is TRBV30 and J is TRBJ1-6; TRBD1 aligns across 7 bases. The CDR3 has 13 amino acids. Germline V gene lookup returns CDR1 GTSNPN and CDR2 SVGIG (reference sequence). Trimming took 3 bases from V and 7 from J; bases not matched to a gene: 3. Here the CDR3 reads CAWRWDSNSPLHF. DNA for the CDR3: TGTGCCTGGAGGTGGGACAGCAATTCACCCCTCCACTTT.

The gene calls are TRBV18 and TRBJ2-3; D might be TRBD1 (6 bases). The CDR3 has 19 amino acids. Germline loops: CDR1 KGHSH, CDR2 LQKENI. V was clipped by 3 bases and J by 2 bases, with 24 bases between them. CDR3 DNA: TGTGCCAGCTCACCTCTTTCCATCCGGGACAATCCACTCACAGATACGCAGTATTTT. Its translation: CASSPLSIRDNPLTDTQYF.

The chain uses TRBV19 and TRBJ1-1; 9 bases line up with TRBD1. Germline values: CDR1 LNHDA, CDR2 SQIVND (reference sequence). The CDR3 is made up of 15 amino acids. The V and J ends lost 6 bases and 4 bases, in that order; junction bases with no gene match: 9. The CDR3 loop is CASRDPGQGRTEAFF. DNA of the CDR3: TGTGCCAGTAGAGATCCGGGACAGGGACGCACTGAAGCTTTCTTT. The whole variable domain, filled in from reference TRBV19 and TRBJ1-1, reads DGGITQSPKYLFRKEGQNVTLSCEQNLNHDAMYWYRQDPGQGLRLIYYSQIVNDFQKGDIAEGYSVSREKKESFPLTVTSAQKNPTAFYLCASRDPGQGRTEAFFGQGTRLTVV.

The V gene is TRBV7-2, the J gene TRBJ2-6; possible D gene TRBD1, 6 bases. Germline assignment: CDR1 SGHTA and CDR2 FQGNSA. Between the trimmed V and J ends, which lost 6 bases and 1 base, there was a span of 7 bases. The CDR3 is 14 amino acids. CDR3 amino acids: CASRTGSGANVLTF. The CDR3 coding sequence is TGTGCCAGCAGAACAGGGTCTGGGGCCAACGTCCTGACTTTC.

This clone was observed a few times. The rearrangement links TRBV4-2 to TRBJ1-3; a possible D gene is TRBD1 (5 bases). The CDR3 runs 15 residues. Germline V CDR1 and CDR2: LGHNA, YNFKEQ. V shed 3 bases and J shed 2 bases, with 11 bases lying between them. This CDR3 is CASSQGLPTGNTIYF. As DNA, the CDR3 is TGTGCCAGCAGCCAGGGACTGCCCACTGGAAACACCATATATTTT.

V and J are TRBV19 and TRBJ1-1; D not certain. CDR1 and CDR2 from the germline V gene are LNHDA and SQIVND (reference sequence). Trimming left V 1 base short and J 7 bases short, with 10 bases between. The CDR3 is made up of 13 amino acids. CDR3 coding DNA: TGTGCCAGTAGTATAGTAGAGAACTGTGAAGCTTTCTTT. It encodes CASSIVENCEAFF.

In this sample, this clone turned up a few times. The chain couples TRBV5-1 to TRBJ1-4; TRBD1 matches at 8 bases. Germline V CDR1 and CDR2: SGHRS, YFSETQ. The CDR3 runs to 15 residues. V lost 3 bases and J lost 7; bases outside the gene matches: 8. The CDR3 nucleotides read TGCGCCAGCAGCTATACGACAGGGGTAGTTGAAAAACTGTTTTTT. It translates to CASSYTTGVVEKLFF.

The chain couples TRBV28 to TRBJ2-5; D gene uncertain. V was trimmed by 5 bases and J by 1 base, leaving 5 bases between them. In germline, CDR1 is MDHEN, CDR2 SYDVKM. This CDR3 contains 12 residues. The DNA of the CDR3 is TGTGCCAGCAGTATCCTCCAAGAGACCCAGTACTTC. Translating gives CASSILQETQYF.

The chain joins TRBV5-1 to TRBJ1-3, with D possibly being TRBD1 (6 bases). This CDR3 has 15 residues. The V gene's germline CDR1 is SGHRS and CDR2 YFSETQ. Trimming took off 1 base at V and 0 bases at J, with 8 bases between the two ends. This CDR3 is CASSLMDSSGNTIYF. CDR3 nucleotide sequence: TGCGCCAGCAGCTTGATGGACAGCTCTGGAAACACCATATATTTT.

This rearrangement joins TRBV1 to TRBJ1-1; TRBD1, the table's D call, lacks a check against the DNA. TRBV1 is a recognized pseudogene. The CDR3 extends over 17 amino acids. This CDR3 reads CTSSTPNGQRPNTEAFF. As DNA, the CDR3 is TGCACCAGCAGCACTCCCAACGGACAGCGACCCAACACTGAAGCTTTCTTT.

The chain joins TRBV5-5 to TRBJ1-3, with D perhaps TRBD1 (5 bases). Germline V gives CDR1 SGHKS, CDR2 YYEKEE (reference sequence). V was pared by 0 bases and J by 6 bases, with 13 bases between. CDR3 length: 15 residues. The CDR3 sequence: CASSLEAGRVNTIYF. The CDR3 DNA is TGTGCCAGCAGCTTGGAGGCAGGGCGTGTAAACACCATATATTTT.

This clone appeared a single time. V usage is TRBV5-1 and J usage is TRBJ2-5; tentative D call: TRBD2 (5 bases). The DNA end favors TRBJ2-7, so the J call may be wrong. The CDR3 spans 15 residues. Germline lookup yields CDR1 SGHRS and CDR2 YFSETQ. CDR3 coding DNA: TGCGCCAGCAGCTTGGGAGGACTCGGTTCCTACGAGCAGTACTTC. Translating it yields CASSLGGLGSYEQYF.

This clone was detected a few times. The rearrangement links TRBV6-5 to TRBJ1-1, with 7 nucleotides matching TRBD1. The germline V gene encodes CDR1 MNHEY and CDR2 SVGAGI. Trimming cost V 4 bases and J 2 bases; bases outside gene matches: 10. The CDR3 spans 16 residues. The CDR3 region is CASSSRDSKINTEAFF. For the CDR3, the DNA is TGTGCCAGCAGTTCCCGGGACAGCAAAATTAACACTGAAGCTTTCTTT.

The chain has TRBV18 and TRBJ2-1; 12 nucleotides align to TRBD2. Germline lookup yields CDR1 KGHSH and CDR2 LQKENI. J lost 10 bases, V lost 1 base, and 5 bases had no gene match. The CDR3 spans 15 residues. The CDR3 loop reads CASSPQMTSGSEQFF. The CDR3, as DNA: TGTGCCAGCTCACCACAAATGACTAGCGGGAGCGAGCAGTTCTTC.

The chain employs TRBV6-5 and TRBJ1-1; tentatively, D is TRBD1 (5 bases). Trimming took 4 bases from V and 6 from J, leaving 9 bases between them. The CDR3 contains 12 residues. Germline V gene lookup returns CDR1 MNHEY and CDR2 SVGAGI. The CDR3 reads CASSSAGPEAFF. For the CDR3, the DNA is TGTGCCAGCAGTTCGGCAGGGCCTGAAGCTTTCTTT.

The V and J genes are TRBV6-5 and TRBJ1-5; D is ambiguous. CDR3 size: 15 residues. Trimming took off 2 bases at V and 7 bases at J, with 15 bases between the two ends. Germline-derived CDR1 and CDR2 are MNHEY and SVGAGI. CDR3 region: CASSYGEEGNQPQHF. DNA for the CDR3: TGTGCCAGCAGTTACGGAGAGGAGGGTAACCAGCCCCAGCATTTT.

In DNA form, the CDR3 reads TGCGCCAGCAGCTCGGAGTTGAGGGAGACCCAGTACTTC. This codes for CASSSELRETQYF. The rearrangement links TRBV5-1 to TRBJ2-5; D uncertain. The CDR3 is 13 amino acids. Per the germline V gene, CDR1 is SGHRS and CDR2 is YFSETQ. Trimming left V 3 bases short and J 5 bases short, with 11 bases between.

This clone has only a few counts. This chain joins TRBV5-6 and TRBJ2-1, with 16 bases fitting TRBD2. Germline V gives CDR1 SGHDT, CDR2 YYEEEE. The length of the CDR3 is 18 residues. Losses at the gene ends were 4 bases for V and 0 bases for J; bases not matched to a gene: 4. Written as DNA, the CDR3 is TGTGCCAGCAGCAGGGGACTAGCGGGAGGGAGCTCCTACAATGAGCAGTTCTTC. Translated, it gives CASSRGLAGGSSYNEQFF.

CDR3 sequence (DNA): TGTGCCAGCAGCTTATCAGGATCTGGGGCCAACGTCCTGACTTTC. Its translation: CASSLSGSGANVLTF. The rearrangement joins TRBV7-6 to TRBJ2-6, with D unresolved. V was shortened by 2 bases and J by 1 base, with 6 bases between the two germline ends. This CDR3 contains 15 residues. Per the germline V gene, CDR1 is SGHVS and CDR2 is FNYEAQ.

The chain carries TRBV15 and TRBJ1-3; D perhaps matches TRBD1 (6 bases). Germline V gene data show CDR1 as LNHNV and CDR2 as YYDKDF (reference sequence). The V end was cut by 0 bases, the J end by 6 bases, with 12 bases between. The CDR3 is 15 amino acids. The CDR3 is CATSRETGLENTIYF. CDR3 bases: TGTGCCACCAGCAGAGAAACAGGGCTCGAAAACACCATATATTTT.

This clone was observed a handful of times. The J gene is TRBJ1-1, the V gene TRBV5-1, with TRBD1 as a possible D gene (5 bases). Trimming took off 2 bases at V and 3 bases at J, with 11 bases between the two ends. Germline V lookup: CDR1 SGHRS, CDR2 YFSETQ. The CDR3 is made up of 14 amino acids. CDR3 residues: CASSFGGGDTEAFF. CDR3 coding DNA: TGCGCCAGCAGCTTTGGGGGAGGGGACACTGAAGCTTTCTTT. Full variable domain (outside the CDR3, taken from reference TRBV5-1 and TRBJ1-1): KAGVTQTPRYLIKTRGQQVTLSCSPISGHRSVSWYQQTPGQGLQFLFEYFSETQRNKGNFPGRFSGRQFSNSRSEMNVSTLELGDSALYLCASSFGGGDTEAFFGQGTRLTVV.